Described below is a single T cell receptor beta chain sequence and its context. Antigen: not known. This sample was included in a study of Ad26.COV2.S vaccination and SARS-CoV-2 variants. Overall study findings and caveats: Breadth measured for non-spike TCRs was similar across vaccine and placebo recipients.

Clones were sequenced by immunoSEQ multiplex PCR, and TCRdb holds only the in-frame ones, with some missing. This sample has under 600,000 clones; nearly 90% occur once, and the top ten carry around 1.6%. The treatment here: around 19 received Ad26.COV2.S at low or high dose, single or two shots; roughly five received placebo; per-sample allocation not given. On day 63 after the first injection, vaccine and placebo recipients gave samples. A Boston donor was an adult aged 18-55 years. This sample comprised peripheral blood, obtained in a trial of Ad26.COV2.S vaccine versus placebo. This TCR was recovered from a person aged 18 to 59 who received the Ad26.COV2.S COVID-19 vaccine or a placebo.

The DNA of the CDR3 is TGCGCCAGCAGCCAAGACCACGGATTTTCTTCTGAAGCTTTCTTT. This codes for CASSQDHGFSSEAFF. The chain is built from TRBV4-1 and TRBJ1-1; D unclear. V lost 0 bases to trimming and J lost 6 bases, with 14 bases between them. Germline CDR1 is MGHRA and CDR2 is YSYEKL. The length of the CDR3 is 15 residues.